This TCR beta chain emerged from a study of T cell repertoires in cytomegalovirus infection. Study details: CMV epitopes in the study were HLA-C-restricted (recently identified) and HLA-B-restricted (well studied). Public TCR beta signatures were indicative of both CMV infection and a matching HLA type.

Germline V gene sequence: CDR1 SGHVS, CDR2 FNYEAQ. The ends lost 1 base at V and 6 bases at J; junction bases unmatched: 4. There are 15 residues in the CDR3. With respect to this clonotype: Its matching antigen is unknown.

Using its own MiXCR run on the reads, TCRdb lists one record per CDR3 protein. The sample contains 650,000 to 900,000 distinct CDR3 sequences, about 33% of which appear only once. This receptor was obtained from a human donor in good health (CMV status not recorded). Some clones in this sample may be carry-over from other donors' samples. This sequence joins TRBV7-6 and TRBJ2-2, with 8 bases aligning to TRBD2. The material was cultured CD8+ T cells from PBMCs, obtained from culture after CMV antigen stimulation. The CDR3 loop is CASSLGGLGSGELFF. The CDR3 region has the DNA TGTGCCAGCAGCTTAGGGGGACTAGGGTCCGGGGAGCTGTTTTTT.